The 27 T cell receptor beta chains below were found in one sample sequenced in a study of CD8+ T cells in alopecia areata. Treatment indicated: oral pan-JAK inhibitor, 5-10 mg twice daily. cDNA reverse transcribed from extracted RNA served as the sequencing template. Sequencing used immunoSEQ multiplex PCR; TCRdb keeps in-frame clones, though not all of them. The data hold approximately 210,000 clones, with about 64% observed a single time. The sequenced sample was CD4+ T cells sorted from blood, obtained at week 4, from a patient treated with tofacitinib. Receptor source: a human donor with alopecia areata.

V and J are TRBV5-4 and TRBJ2-6; TRBD2 is a possible D gene (6 bases). The length of the CDR3 is 15 residues. Deletions cut 4 bases from V and 0 bases from J, with 8 bases between. Germline V gene sequence: CDR1 SGHNT, CDR2 YYREEE (reference sequence). The CDR3 region has the DNA TGTGCCAGCAGCCCCGGGAGCTCTGGGGCCAACGTCCTGACTTTC. This sequence encodes CASSPGSSGANVLTF. Filled out from reference TRBV5-4 and TRBJ2-6, the complete variable domain reads ETGVTQSPTHLIKTRGQQVTLRCSSQSGHNTVSWYQQALGQGPQFIFQYYREEENGRGNFPPRFSGLQFPNYSSELNVNALELDDSALYLCASSPGSSGANVLTFGAGSRLTVL.

The chain has TRBV18 and TRBJ2-1; D perhaps matches TRBD1 (6 bases). CDR3 length equals 15 residues. Germline V CDR1 and CDR2: KGHSH, LQKENI. V lost 3 bases and J 2 bases, leaving 11 bases between the germline ends. DNA of the CDR3: TGTGCCAGCTCACCGACAGGCCTAACCTACAATGAGCAGTTCTTC. Protein: CASSPTGLTYNEQFF.

The sample holds one count of this clone. The chain has TRBV6-6 and TRBJ2-5; 12 nucleotides line up with TRBD1. J lost 4 bases, V lost 6 bases, and 3 bases had no gene match. In germline, CDR1 is MNHNY, CDR2 SVGAGI (reference sequence). This CDR3 spans 14 amino acids. CDR3 coding DNA: TGTGCCAGCAGAGGGACAGGGGGCGGAGAGACCCAGTACTTC. Protein sequence: CASRGTGGGETQYF.

The chain carries TRBV4-2 and TRBJ2-5; D is perhaps TRBD1 or TRBD2 (5 bases each). Germline assignment: CDR1 LGHNA and CDR2 YNFKEQ. V lost 3 bases to trimming and J lost 5 bases, with 13 bases between them. This CDR3 is built from 14 residues. CDR3 DNA: TGTGCCAGCAGCCAGACCGGGACGGGCGAGACCCAGTACTTC. It specifies CASSQTGTGETQYF.

This clone was seen a handful of times. The rearrangement joins TRBV7-9 to TRBJ2-7; 10 bases map to TRBD2. Germline V gene sequence: CDR1 SEHNR, CDR2 FQNEAQ (reference sequence). CDR3 length: 16 residues. Trimming took 3 bases from V and 5 from J; bases not matched to a gene: 10. The CDR3 DNA follows: TGTGCCAGCAGCTTCTCAGCGGGGGGGCGTAGAAACGAGCAGTACTTC. It encodes CASSFSAGGRRNEQYF.

The chain uses TRBV2 and TRBJ2-3; D unclear. CDR3 length: 12 amino acids. Germline V gene lookup returns CDR1 SNHLY and CDR2 FYNNEI. The ends were cut back, 7 bases at V and 2 bases at J, with 7 bases in the middle. CDR3 sequence reads: CASIPNTDTQYF. The DNA of the CDR3 is TGTGCCAGCATTCCCAACACAGATACGCAGTATTTT.

The chain combines TRBV9 with TRBJ1-6, with D hard to call. Germline-derived CDR1 and CDR2 are SGDLS and YYNGEE. The CDR3 has 15 residues. V lost 0 bases and J lost 3, with 7 bases in between. CDR3 in amino acids: CASSVGQDYNSPLHF. The CDR3 DNA reads as TGTGCCAGCAGCGTAGGGCAGGACTATAATTCACCCCTCCACTTT.

The chain carries TRBV4-3 and TRBJ2-7; 10 positions agree with TRBD2. Looked up from germline, CDR1 is LGHNA and CDR2 is YSLEER. This CDR3 has 15 amino acids. V dropped 1 base and J dropped 2; count of bases not matched to a gene: 2. CDR3 region: CASSQVLAGAYEQYF. As DNA, the CDR3 is TGCGCCAGCAGCCAAGTTCTAGCGGGGGCCTACGAGCAGTACTTC.

J is TRBJ1-4 and V is TRBV6-5; D is undetermined. The CDR3 has 14 residues. Germline lookup yields CDR1 MNHEY and CDR2 SVGAGI. Trimming shortened V by 8 bases and J by 4 bases, and 14 bases separated the two germline ends. The CDR3 region is CASQIGPNNEKLFF. The CDR3 DNA reads as TGTGCCAGCCAAATCGGGCCGAATAATGAAAAACTGTTTTTT.

The gene calls are TRBV7-2 and TRBJ1-6; TRBD1 is a possible D gene (6 bases). Trimming removed 1 base at V and 7 bases at J, with 14 bases between. The CDR3 extends over 16 amino acids. The V gene's germline CDR1 is SGHTA and CDR2 FQGNSA. The CDR3 DNA reads TGTGCCAGCAGCTTAGTGGCAGGGGTTGAGAATTCACCCCTCCACTTT. Residues: CASSLVAGVENSPLHF.

In this sample, this clone turned up a few times. V is TRBV5-1 and J is TRBJ2-3, with 7 bases lining up with TRBD1. V lost 4 bases, J lost 4 bases, and 6 bases stayed unmatched. The CDR3 extends over 14 amino acids. CDR1 and CDR2 from the germline V gene are SGHRS and YFSETQ. CDR3 nucleotide sequence: TGCGCCAGCAGCAACATCCAGGGGGCAGATACGCAGTATTTT. This sequence encodes CASSNIQGADTQYF.

The chain couples TRBV7-2 to TRBJ2-3; 10 positions agree with TRBD2. Germline trimming cut 4 bases from V and 1 base from J; bases unmatched to any gene: 5. CDR1 and CDR2 from the germline V gene are SGHTA and FQGNSA. The CDR3 extends over 16 amino acids. The CDR3 coding sequence is TGTGCCAGCAGCTCGAAGCGGGGGGGCCGCACAGATACGCAGTATTTT. Protein product: CASSSKRGGRTDTQYF.

The rearrangement uses TRBV5-1 and TRBJ2-5, with TRBD1 matching 8 bases. Germline CDR1 and CDR2: SGHRS and YFSETQ. After removal of 0 bases from V and 5 bases from J, the junction contained 3 bases not matched to a gene. The CDR3 is 14 residues long. CDR3 protein: CASSLGDRGETQYF. CDR3 DNA sequence: TGCGCCAGCAGCTTGGGAGACAGGGGTGAGACCCAGTACTTC.

The chain uses TRBV30 and TRBJ1-5; 7 nucleotides agree with TRBD1. The trim removed 2 bases at V and 4 bases at J, leaving 14 bases unmatched. The length of the CDR3 is 17 residues. The germline V gene encodes CDR1 GTSNPN and CDR2 SVGIG (reference sequence). CDR3 region: CAWSRGLTLLSNQPQHF. DNA for the CDR3: TGTGCCTGGAGTAGGGGGCTGACCTTACTTTCAAATCAGCCCCAGCATTTT.

This clone was observed a single time. The V gene is TRBV4-3, the J gene TRBJ1-4; D perhaps matches TRBD1 (5 bases). Germline V gene data show CDR1 as LGHNA and CDR2 as YSLEER. V was clipped by 0 bases and J by 7 bases, with 27 bases between them. CDR3 length: 20 amino acids. The CDR3 loop reads CASSQDWGGNFPAAGEKLFF. The CDR3 DNA reads TGCGCCAGCAGCCAAGATTGGGGGGGAAACTTTCCAGCGGCCGGTGAAAAACTGTTTTTT.

The genes are TRBV2 and TRBJ1-1; 8 nucleotides agree with TRBD1. With 2 bases clipped from V and 3 bases from J, the junction kept 2 bases outside the gene matches. CDR3 length equals 14 residues. Germline assignment: CDR1 SNHLY and CDR2 FYNNEI. The CDR3 spells CASSEQTGDTEAFF. For the CDR3, the DNA is TGTGCCAGCAGTGAACAGACAGGGGACACTGAAGCTTTCTTT.

The chain links TRBV29-1 to TRBJ1-1; no clear D. Germline values: CDR1 SQVTM, CDR2 ANQGSEA. V was pared by 6 bases and J by 7 bases, with 9 bases between. CDR3 length equals 10 residues. The CDR3 here is CSVNTIEAFF. CDR3 nucleotides: TGCAGCGTCAACACAATTGAAGCTTTCTTT.

The gene calls are TRBV25-1 and TRBJ2-2; D possibly corresponds to TRBD2 (6 bases). This CDR3 spans 13 amino acids. Germline CDR1 reads MGHDK; CDR2 reads SYGVNS. Deletions cut 2 bases from V and 8 bases from J, with 9 bases between. CDR3 nucleotide sequence: TGTGCCAGCAGTGAAGGGGGAGGTGGGGAGCTGTTTTTT. This encodes CASSEGGGGELFF. Complete variable domain (other parts from reference TRBV25-1 and TRBJ2-2): EADIYQTPRYLVIGTGKKITLECSQTMGHDKMYWYQQDPGMELHLIHYSYGVNSTEKGDLSSESTVSRIRTEHFPLTLESARPSHTSQYLCASSEGGGGELFFGEGSRLTVL.

This chain connects TRBV4-2 to TRBJ1-1; TRBD1 might be the D (5 bases). The CDR3 loop spans 15 amino acids. Germline CDR1 is LGHNA and CDR2 is YNFKEQ. The V end lost 2 bases, the J end lost 6 bases, and 16 bases lay between the germline ends. This chain's CDR3 is CASSQKGVNNPEAFF. The CDR3, as DNA: TGTGCCAGCAGCCAAAAAGGGGTCAATAACCCTGAAGCTTTCTTT.

The J gene is TRBJ2-7, the V gene TRBV11-2; no clear D. Germline CDR1 and CDR2: SGHAT and FQNNGV. This CDR3 spans 12 amino acids. The V gene lost 1 base and the J gene lost 8 bases, with 9 bases spanning the gap. The CDR3 sequence is CASSLAQIKQYF. The CDR3 coding sequence is TGTGCCAGCAGCTTAGCACAGATCAAGCAGTACTTC.

The chain couples TRBV30 to TRBJ2-1; a possible D gene is TRBD1 (6 bases). This CDR3 is built from 13 residues. Trimming removed 4 bases at V and 3 bases at J, with 10 bases between. CDR1 and CDR2 (germline): GTSNPN, SVGIG (reference sequence). CDR3 coding DNA: TGTGCCTGGAATCGACAGGTCTACAATGAGCAGTTCTTC. Translation gives CAWNRQVYNEQFF.

The rearrangement links TRBV5-6 to TRBJ2-5, with no clear D. The V gene's germline CDR1 is SGHDT and CDR2 YYEEEE. V shed 4 bases and J shed 1 base, with 2 bases lying between them. CDR3 length: 11 residues. The CDR3 reads CASSVQETQYF. Here the CDR3 DNA reads TGTGCCAGCAGCGTCCAAGAGACCCAGTACTTC.

For the CDR3, the DNA is TGCAGCGTTGGTCAGGGGTCTGGGGCCAACGTCCTGACTTTC. This sequence encodes CSVGQGSGANVLTF. The V gene is TRBV29-1, the J gene TRBJ2-6; D might be TRBD1 (6 bases). Between the trimmed V and J ends, which lost 4 bases and 1 base, there was a span of 8 bases. This CDR3 spans 14 amino acids. Germline V gene sequence: CDR1 SQVTM, CDR2 ANQGSEA.

V usage is TRBV5-6 and J usage is TRBJ2-3; maybe TRBD2 (5 bases). The CDR3 is made up of 16 amino acids. Germline V gene sequence: CDR1 SGHDT, CDR2 YYEEEE. With 0 bases removed from V and 6 bases from J, the gap between germline ends came to 17 bases. This CDR3 reads CASSLERRTLVDTQYF. The DNA of the CDR3 is TGTGCCAGCAGCTTGGAGAGGAGGACGCTGGTCGATACGCAGTATTTT. Full variable domain (outside the CDR3, taken from reference TRBV5-6 and TRBJ2-3): DAGVTQSPTHLIKTRGQQVTLRCSPKSGHDTVSWYQQALGQGPQFIFQYYEEEERQRGNFPDRFSGHQFPNYSSELNVNALLLGDSALYLCASSLERRTLVDTQYFGPGTRLTVL.

The chain has TRBV2 and TRBJ1-6; D is undetermined. The CDR3 is 14 amino acids. The germline gives CDR1 SNHLY, CDR2 FYNNEI. Deletions cut 3 bases from V and 10 bases from J, with 13 bases between. CDR3 loop: CASSEYVAISPLHF. In nucleotides, the CDR3 is TGTGCCAGCAGTGAGTACGTAGCCATATCACCCCTCCACTTT.

The chain links TRBV30 to TRBJ1-2, with D possibly TRBD1 on 6 matching bases. CDR1 GTSNPN and CDR2 SVGIG come from the germline V gene (reference sequence). V lost 4 bases to trimming and J lost 2 bases, with 14 bases between them. This CDR3 is 14 amino acids long. Here the CDR3 DNA reads TGTGCCTGGAACCGGTGGACAGCAAACTATGGCTACACCTTC. Translating gives CAWNRWTANYGYTF.

This chain uses TRBV5-1 with TRBJ1-2; 9 positions agree with TRBD1. CDR3 length: 14 amino acids. Germline CDR1 is SGHRS and CDR2 is YFSETQ. Germline trimming cut 4 bases from V and 2 bases from J; bases unmatched to any gene: 3. CDR3 loop: CASSGGTGNYGYTF. DNA for the CDR3: TGCGCCAGCAGCGGGGGGACAGGGAACTATGGCTACACCTTC.